These 8 T cell receptor beta chains originate from one sample sequenced in a study of T cell repertoires in cytomegalovirus infection. TCRdb fed the reads into MiXCR, producing one record per CDR3 protein. The sample lists around 450,000 distinct CDR3 sequences, 10% to 12% occurring once. The sample comprised PBMCs. These receptors were taken from a human donor in good health (CMV status not recorded). Some clones in this sample may be carry-over from other donors' samples.

This clonotype has a count of ten or more. The chain has TRBV28 and TRBJ2-1, with TRBD1 as a possible D gene (6 bases). Trimming removed 6 bases from V and 5 bases from J, with 17 bases in between. The germline gives CDR1 MDHEN, CDR2 SYDVKM. This CDR3 has 15 residues. For the CDR3, the DNA is TGTGCCAGCAGCCCAAATATTGACAGGCACAATGAGCAGTTCTTC. Translation gives CASSPNIDRHNEQFF. Filled out from reference TRBV28 and TRBJ2-1, the complete variable domain reads DVKVTQSSRYLVKRTGEKVFLECVQDMDHENMFWYRQDPGLGLRLIYFSYDVKMKEKGDIPEGYSVSREKKERFSLILESASTNQTSMYLCASSPNIDRHNEQFFGPGTRLTVL.

This clonotype came up many times. The J gene is TRBJ1-5, the V gene TRBV19; perhaps TRBD1 as D (5 bases). Trimming stripped 7 bases from V and 3 bases from J, with 16 bases between. The CDR3 extends over 15 amino acids. Germline lookup yields CDR1 LNHDA and CDR2 SQIVND (reference sequence). In DNA, the CDR3 is TGTGCCAGTAAGGGACTTTCAGGAGCCAATCAGCCCCAGCATTTT. Its protein is CASKGLSGANQPQHF.

The chain combines TRBV6-1 with TRBJ1-1; D call uncertain. V shed 8 bases and J shed 1 base, with 8 bases lying between them. The CDR3 contains 12 residues. Looked up from germline, CDR1 is MNHNS and CDR2 is SASEGT. CDR3 coding DNA: TGTGCCAGCTTGGTCCCGAACACTGAAGCTTTCTTT. As protein: CASLVPNTEAFF.

This clonotype was seen repeatedly, ten times or more. The V and J genes are TRBV4-2 and TRBJ1-3; D remains ambiguous. In germline, CDR1 is LGHNA, CDR2 YNFKEQ. V was pared by 0 bases and J by 2 bases, with 8 bases between. The CDR3 covers 15 residues. CDR3 nucleotides: TGTGCCAGCAGCCAAGAGGGAGGTACTGGAAACACCATATATTTT. Translated, it gives CASSQEGGTGNTIYF.

The chain has TRBV29-1 and TRBJ2-7, with TRBD2 matching 8 bases. Germline trimming cut 8 bases from V and 6 bases from J; bases unmatched to any gene: 9. CDR1 and CDR2 from the germline V gene are SQVTM and ANQGSEA. The CDR3 loop spans 12 amino acids. CDR3 residues: CSSGGGHGEQYF. CDR3 DNA: TGCAGCTCCGGGGGGGGGCATGGCGAGCAGTACTTC.

This clonotype was seen only a few times. The genes are TRBV29-1 and TRBJ2-3, with D uncertain. The CDR3 loop spans 17 amino acids. Germline assignment: CDR1 SQVTM and CDR2 ANQGSEA. V was pared by 0 bases and J by 0 bases, with 16 bases between. In DNA, the CDR3 is TGCAGCGTTGAAGAAATAGGAGCAGACCGCAGCACAGATACGCAGTATTTT. Its protein is CSVEEIGADRSTDTQYF.

This clonotype was counted at least ten times. The rearrangement joins TRBV24-1 to TRBJ2-3, with D possibly matching TRBD1 (5 bases). The length of the CDR3 is 16 residues. Trimming removed 2 bases from V and 2 bases from J, with 13 bases in between. Germline lookup yields CDR1 KGHDR and CDR2 SFDVKD. The CDR3 DNA is TGTGCCACCAGTGATTCAATGACAGCCACCACAGATACGCAGTATTTT. It encodes CATSDSMTATTDTQYF.

This clonotype was seen at least ten times. This chain links TRBV7-2 with TRBJ2-6; D is uncertain. The V and J ends lost 6 bases and 4 bases respectively, with 10 bases between them. The CDR3 sequence is 14 residues long. Germline lookup yields CDR1 SGHTA and CDR2 FQGNSA. DNA for the CDR3: TGTGCCAGCAGTCGATGGTCGGGGGCCAACGTCCTGACTTTC. Translating gives CASSRWSGANVLTF. The full variable domain, in which reference TRBV7-2 and TRBJ2-6 provide the parts outside the CDR3, is GAGVSQSPSNKVTEKGKDVELRCDPISGHTALYWYRQSLGQGLEFLIYFQGNSAPDKSGLPSDRFSAERTGGSVSTLTIQRTQQEDSAVYLCASSRWSGANVLTFGAGSRLTVL.